The next 32 T cell receptor beta chains were all read from a single sample in a study of T cells in Graves' hyperthyroidism and ophthalmopathy. Regions amplified from RNA transcripts were the TCR beta CDR3 regions. The primer set for the first-round RT-PCR of the TCR CDR3 was HTBI. Each CDR3 protein gets one entry after TCRdb re-called the multiplex PCR reads with MiXCR. The profile shows 450,000 to 700,000 distinct CDR3 sequences, under 60% of them singletons. The source material was peripheral blood or thyroid tissue (not recorded which). The receptors stem from an adult woman with Graves' disease, either hyperthyroidism or ophthalmopathy (not recorded which).

This clonotype was counted at least ten times. The chain is built from TRBV5-1 and TRBJ1-4, with no clear D. Germline V lookup: CDR1 SGHRS, CDR2 YFSETQ. There are 14 residues in the CDR3. V gave up 3 bases and J gave up 4 bases, with 10 bases separating them. The CDR3 nucleotides are TGCGCCAGCAGCTCACTCGACCGTAATGAAAAACTGTTTTTT. This sequence encodes CASSSLDRNEKLFF.

To note about this clonotype: At one end the junction does not follow the germline gene, possibly because of a read error. The chain has TRBV2 and TRBJ2-7, with TRBD1 matching over 7 bases. This CDR3 has 14 amino acids. From germline, CDR1 is SNHLY and CDR2 FYNNEI. The chain's CDR3 is CASRPGTATGELYF. The CDR3 DNA follows: TGTGCCAGCAGGCCCGGGACAGCTACCGGGGAGCTGTACTTC.

CDR3: CASSLSGQGGREQYF. In DNA form, the CDR3 reads TGTGCCAGCAGCCTATCGGGACAGGGGGGCAGAGAGCAGTACTTC. V gene TRBV7-6 combines with J gene TRBJ2-7; 11 bases align to TRBD1. V dropped 5 bases and J dropped 7; count of bases not matched to a gene: 10. CDR1 and CDR2 from the germline V gene are SGHVS and FNYEAQ. This CDR3 contains 15 residues.

For the CDR3, the DNA is TGTGCCACCAGCAGAGAAGGGGGGCCGGAGACCCAGTACTTC. Amino acid sequence: CATSREGGPETQYF. V and J are TRBV15 and TRBJ2-5; D might be TRBD1 or TRBD2, each matching 6 bases. The V end lost 0 bases, the J end lost 5 bases, and 10 bases lay between the germline ends. This CDR3 region has 14 residues. From germline, CDR1 is LNHNV and CDR2 YYDKDF (reference sequence).

This clonotype was recorded many times. The V gene is TRBV5-1, the J gene TRBJ1-1; D is uncertain. CDR3 length: 14 residues. From germline, CDR1 is SGHRS and CDR2 YFSETQ. Trimming pared 0 bases from V and 2 bases from J, leaving 8 bases between. CDR3 in DNA: TGCGCCAGCAGCTTGGGCGAGAGCAACACTGAAGCTTTCTTT. The encoded protein is CASSLGESNTEAFF.

The genes are TRBV12-3 or TRBV12-4 and TRBJ2-1; tentative D call: TRBD2 (6 bases). V lost 3 bases to trimming and J lost 5 bases, with 8 bases between them. There are 13 residues in the CDR3. CDR3 in amino acids: CASSLAGHNEQFF. CDR3 nucleotides: TGTGCCAGCAGTTTGGCGGGGCACAATGAGCAGTTCTTC.

This clonotype was seen more than once but under ten times. The chain has TRBV29-1 and TRBJ1-5, with D perhaps matching TRBD1 (6 bases). The CDR3 contains 10 residues. V lost 2 bases and J 13 bases, leaving 9 bases between the germline ends. Germline CDR1 and CDR2: SQVTM and ANQGSEA. The CDR3 DNA reads TGCAGCGTTGAATCGGGGGCTCAGCATTTT. Translation gives CSVESGAQHF.

This clonotype has ten or more counts. The rearrangement uses TRBV6-1 and TRBJ1-3; tentatively, D is TRBD1 (6 bases). V was pared by 6 bases and J by 1 base, with 10 bases between. The CDR3 has 14 residues. CDR1 and CDR2 from the germline V gene are MNHNS and SASEGT. In nucleotides, the CDR3 is TGTGCCAGCAGGTTGGACAGTTCTGGAAACACCATATATTTT. This sequence encodes CASRLDSSGNTIYF.

Comment on this clonotype: Germline and junction disagree at one end, which may indicate a read error. This sequence joins TRBV14 and TRBJ2-7, with D possibly matching TRBD1 (7 bases). The CDR3 has 16 amino acids. Germline assignment: CDR1 SGHDN and CDR2 FVKESK. The CDR3 region has the DNA TGTGCCAGCAGCTCAGTTCCGGGACAGCGGGCCGGGGAGCTGTACTTC. Its protein product is CASSSVPGQRAGELYF.

This clonotype was counted many times. The chain carries TRBV7-9 and TRBJ2-5; tentative D call: TRBD1 (6 bases). Between the trimmed V and J ends, which lost 5 bases and 5 bases, there was a span of 21 bases. Per the germline V gene, CDR1 is SEHNR and CDR2 is FQNEAQ (reference sequence). This CDR3 region has 16 residues. CDR3 amino acids: CASSAWTAQYWETQYF. CDR3 DNA sequence: TGTGCCAGCAGCGCCTGGACAGCCCAATACTGGGAGACCCAGTACTTC.

Written as DNA, the CDR3 is TGTGCCAGCAGGCATGCCGGGACAGGGTCTTTCGTTGGCTACACCTTC. It is translated as CASRHAGTGSFVGYTF. This chain connects TRBV3-1 to TRBJ1-2, with 9 bases fitting TRBD1. Germline values: CDR1 LGHDT, CDR2 YNNKEL (reference sequence). V dropped 6 bases and J dropped 7; count of bases not matched to a gene: 15. The CDR3 has 16 residues.

There are many counts of this clonotype. The chain couples TRBV28 to TRBJ1-2, with 7 bases fitting TRBD1. V was clipped by 3 bases and J by 6 bases; unmatched bases: 4. The CDR3 loop spans 13 amino acids. CDR1 MDHEN and CDR2 SYDVKM come from the germline V gene. DNA for the CDR3: TGTGCCAGCAGTTTCGGGACAGCGGATGGCTACACCTTC. Protein product: CASSFGTADGYTF.

The J gene is TRBJ2-7, the V gene TRBV10-3; 9 bases fit TRBD2. The CDR3 sequence is 15 residues long. V gave up 8 bases and J gave up 2 bases; unmatched junction bases: 10. Germline assignment: CDR1 ENHRY and CDR2 SYGVKD. The CDR3 DNA reads TGTGCCATCTCTCAGAGGGCGGGAGGGCCCTACGAGCAGTACTTC. Residues: CAISQRAGGPYEQYF.

A word on this clonotype: A much bigger clone sits one base away, suggesting this may be a read error. The rearrangement joins TRBV7-9 to TRBJ2-7; no firm D call. Germline V gene data show CDR1 as SEHNR and CDR2 as FQNEAQ (reference sequence). V was clipped by 5 bases and J by 1 base, with 18 bases between them. CDR3 length: 16 amino acids. The CDR3 DNA sequence: TGTGCCAGCAGCCAAGAGGCAGTTGCAAGATCCTACGAGCAGTACTTC. Amino acids: CASSQEAVARSYEQYF. The variable domain in full, with the rest retrieved from reference TRBV7-9 and TRBJ2-7, is DTGVSQNPRHKITKRGQNVTFRCDPISEHNRLYWYRQTLGQGPEFLTYFQNEAQLEKSRLLSDRFSAERPKGSFSTLEIQRTEQGDSAMYLCASSQEAVARSYEQYFGPGTRLTVT.

This clonotype is a singleton in its sample. The V and J genes are TRBV2 and TRBJ1-3; the D gene is possibly TRBD1 (6 bases). The V end was cut by 8 bases, the J end by 1 base, with 12 bases between. The CDR3 contains 14 residues. Looked up from germline, CDR1 is SNHLY and CDR2 is FYNNEI. The CDR3: CASVEQGSGNTIYF. For the CDR3, the DNA is TGTGCCAGCGTTGAACAGGGATCTGGAAACACCATATATTTT.

Regarding this clonotype: As the CDR3 is not closed by the conserved phenylalanine or tryptophan, this likely results from a read error. The DNA is left out, because the CDR3 cannot be placed on it with certainty; the CDR3 is given as TCRdb lists it. The gene calls are TRBV7-9 and TRBJ1-4. The germline CDR1 and CDR2 sequences are SEHNR and FQNEAQ (reference sequence). The CDR3 adds up to 10 amino acids, both ends counted. The CDR3 protein is CASSPGLAGA.

As to this clonotype: A clone one base away is much larger, so this may be a read error. The chain is built from TRBV3-1 and TRBJ1-1; D is ambiguous. Germline V gene lookup returns CDR1 LGHDT and CDR2 YNNKEL (reference sequence). The CDR3 runs to 15 residues. V was pared by 4 bases and J by 5 bases, with 17 bases between. The CDR3 sequence is CASSLRTTRGTEAFF. CDR3 nucleotide sequence: TGTGCCAGCAGCCTCAGGACCACCCGGGGAACTGAAGCTTTCTTT.

At least ten counts were recorded for this clonotype. CDR3 amino acids: CASSSYRTSGRKMGSYEQYF. The DNA for the CDR3 is TGTGCCAGCAGCTCTTACCGGACTAGCGGGAGAAAGATGGGCTCCTACGAGCAGTACTTC. This chain connects TRBV7-8 to TRBJ2-7; 13 bases align to TRBD2. With 4 bases clipped from V and 0 bases from J, the junction kept 15 bases outside the gene matches. There are 20 residues in the CDR3. Germline V gene sequence: CDR1 SGHVS, CDR2 FQNEAQ. Using reference TRBV7-8 and TRBJ2-7 for the parts outside the CDR3, the full variable domain is GAGVSQSPRYKVAKRGQDVALRCDPISGHVSLFWYQQALGQGPEFLTYFQNEAQLDKSGLPSDRFFAERPEGSVSTLKIQRTQQEDSAVYLCASSSYRTSGRKMGSYEQYFGPGTRLTVT.

The table lists this clonotype with a few counts. A much larger clone differs by one base, so this may be a read error. The chain uses TRBV6-6 and TRBJ2-7; possible D gene TRBD1, 5 bases. Germline V CDR1 and CDR2: MNHNY, SVGAGI (reference sequence). The CDR3 has 12 amino acids. V was clipped by 10 bases and J by 3 bases, with 13 bases between them. The CDR3, as DNA: TGTGCCAACAGGAAACCCGACTACGAGCAGTACTTC. Encoded protein: CANRKPDYEQYF.

This clonotype was picked up a small number of times. The chain recombines TRBV29-1 with TRBJ1-4, with TRBD1 as a possible D gene (5 bases). There are 16 residues in the CDR3. Germline V lookup: CDR1 SQVTM, CDR2 ANQGSEA. The V end was cut by 5 bases, the J end by 0 bases, with 16 bases between. In DNA form, the CDR3 reads TGCAGCGTTCAGGGAGGCGAAAAGGCAACTAATGAAAAACTGTTTTTT. The encoded protein is CSVQGGEKATNEKLFF.

The chain recombines TRBV3-1 with TRBJ2-7; no reliable D call. This CDR3 is built from 16 residues. CDR1 and CDR2 (germline): LGHDT, YNNKEL (reference sequence). The V gene lost 2 bases and the J gene lost 4 bases, with 18 bases spanning the gap. In DNA form, the CDR3 reads TGTGCCAGCAGCCAACTTCCGTTTCCGTCAGAGTACGAGCAGTACTTC. This encodes CASSQLPFPSEYEQYF.

This clonotype was observed at least ten times. As DNA, the CDR3 is TGTGCCACCAGCAGAGTAGGGTACGAGCAGTACTTC. This gives the protein CATSRVGYEQYF. This chain uses TRBV15 with TRBJ2-7; no firm D call. Trimming cost V 1 base and J 4 bases, with 5 bases left between them. The CDR3 covers 12 residues. Germline-derived CDR1 and CDR2 are LNHNV and YYDKDF (reference sequence).

V usage is TRBV20-1 and J usage is TRBJ1-6; D remains ambiguous. Trimming stripped 2 bases from V and 10 bases from J, with 27 bases between. Germline loops: CDR1 DFQATT, CDR2 SNEGSKA (reference sequence). The CDR3 is 18 amino acids. Written as DNA, the CDR3 is TGCAGTGCTAGACCCCCCGGGTTTGCGGAAGTAGATGCCTCACCCCTCCACTTT. Protein product: CSARPPGFAEVDASPLHF.

The V and J genes are TRBV25-1 and TRBJ1-5; possible D gene TRBD1, 5 bases. Trimming left V 4 bases short and J 6 bases short, with 16 bases between. The length of the CDR3 is 15 residues. The V gene's germline CDR1 is MGHDK and CDR2 SYGVNS. The CDR3 DNA reads TGTGCCAGCAGTGCTAGTACAGGATCGGGTCAGCCCCAGCATTTT. This translates into CASSASTGSGQPQHF. The full variable domain, in which reference TRBV25-1 and TRBJ1-5 provide the parts outside the CDR3, is EADIYQTPRYLVIGTGKKITLECSQTMGHDKMYWYQQDPGMELHLIHYSYGVNSTEKGDLSSESTVSRIRTEHFPLTLESARPSHTSQYLCASSASTGSGQPQHFGDGTRLSIL.

The chain couples TRBV20-1 to TRBJ1-2, with 7 bases fitting TRBD1. CDR1 and CDR2 (germline): DFQATT, SNEGSKA (reference sequence). This CDR3 contains 11 residues. Trimming at V came to 6 bases and at J to 8 bases, leaving 6 bases not matched to a gene. As DNA, the CDR3 is TGCAGTGCCAATAGACAGGGAGGCTACACCTTC. This translates into CSANRQGGYTF.

At least ten counts were recorded for this clonotype. The chain uses TRBV3-1 and TRBJ1-1, with D possibly TRBD1 on 5 matching bases. The CDR3 loop spans 14 amino acids. With 4 bases removed from V and 5 bases from J, the gap between germline ends came to 14 bases. From germline, CDR1 is LGHDT and CDR2 YNNKEL (reference sequence). CDR3 in amino acids: CASSPGTGRTEAFF. The DNA of the CDR3 is TGTGCCAGCAGCCCCGGGACGGGAAGAACTGAAGCTTTCTTT.

This clonotype was seen many times. DNA for the CDR3: TGTGCCAGCAGGCCGGGACAGGGGGCGTACTCCTACGAGCAGTACTTC. This encodes CASRPGQGAYSYEQYF. J is TRBJ2-7 and V is TRBV6-5, with 12 bases identical to TRBD1. The CDR3 contains 16 residues. CDR1 is MNHEY, CDR2 SVGAGI, per germline. Losses at the gene ends were 6 bases for V and 0 bases for J; bases not matched to a gene: 6.

This clonotype has just a few counts. The chain employs TRBV7-9 and TRBJ1-1; 12 bases agree with TRBD1. The germline CDR1 and CDR2 sequences are SEHNR and FQNEAQ (reference sequence). This CDR3 has 19 residues. V gave up 1 base and J gave up 2 bases; unmatched junction bases: 11. The CDR3 is CASSLGLGQGAGSNTEAFF. For the CDR3, the DNA is TGTGCCAGCAGCTTAGGGCTGGGACAGGGGGCTGGTTCTAACACTGAAGCTTTCTTT.

This clonotype was found many times. The rearrangement joins TRBV5-5 to TRBJ1-6; D is undetermined. This CDR3 has 13 amino acids. The V and J ends lost 3 bases and 7 bases respectively, with 8 bases between them. Germline loops: CDR1 SGHKS, CDR2 YYEKEE (reference sequence). The CDR3 loop reads CASSSSGNSPLHF. In DNA form, the CDR3 reads TGTGCCAGCAGCTCATCGGGGAATTCACCCCTCCACTTT.

The chain is built from TRBV20-1 and TRBJ1-1; D is uncertain. The V gene lost 3 bases and the J gene lost 2 bases, with 10 bases spanning the gap. CDR1 and CDR2 (germline): DFQATT, SNEGSKA (reference sequence). The CDR3 covers 13 residues. The CDR3 region is CSARLGTNTEAFF. As DNA, the CDR3 is TGCAGTGCTAGGCTCGGCACAAACACTGAAGCTTTCTTT.

The rearrangement links TRBV7-2 to TRBJ1-5; TRBD1 aligns across 7 bases. The CDR3 consists of 12 residues. V lost 3 bases and J lost 13; bases outside the gene matches: 6. Germline lookup yields CDR1 SGHTA and CDR2 FQGNSA. The CDR3 sequence: CASSFWDSNQHF. In DNA, the CDR3 is TGTGCCAGCAGCTTCTGGGACAGCAATCAGCATTTT.

The CDR3 bases are TGCGCCAGCAGTTCCCGAGGCTCAGGGGCCAACGAGCAGTACTTC. Its translation: CASSSRGSGANEQYF. V gene TRBV10-2 combines with J gene TRBJ2-7; D possibly corresponds to TRBD1 (6 bases). This CDR3 region has 15 residues. Germline V lookup: CDR1 WSHSY, CDR2 SAAADI. V was clipped by 5 bases and J by 5 bases, with 19 bases between them.